Shown below are 29 T cell receptor beta chains from a single sample sequenced in a study of CD8 T cells in ankylosing spondylitis. TCRdb independently ran MiXCR on the 5' RACE reads; one entry per CDR3 protein. The data show nearly 250,000 distinct CDR3 sequences, roughly 32% seen once. The source material was blood, either unsorted or a sorted T cell fraction (not recorded which). The origin of the receptors is a male donor with ankylosing spondylitis or in good health (not recorded which).

This clonotype was counted between two and nine times. The chain couples TRBV7-6 to TRBJ1-2, with unresolved D. Germline-derived CDR1 and CDR2 are SGHVS and FNYEAQ. Trimming pared 1 base from V and 1 base from J, leaving 13 bases between. The CDR3 covers 16 residues. CDR3 region: CASSLVGGDLNYGYTF. The CDR3 nucleotides read TGTGCCAGCAGCTTAGTAGGCGGAGACCTTAACTATGGCTACACCTTC.

The table lists this clonotype with a few counts. The genes are TRBV10-3 and TRBJ1-5; weak D call: TRBD1 (5 bases). The CDR3 is 12 amino acids. With 8 bases removed from V and 4 bases from J, the gap between germline ends came to 9 bases. Per germline, CDR1 ENHRY and CDR2 SYGVKD. As DNA, the CDR3 is TGTGCCATCGACAGCCCAAATCAGCCCCAGCATTTT. Translated, it gives CAIDSPNQPQHF.

The chain couples TRBV5-6 to TRBJ1-3; unclear D gene. The CDR3 covers 17 residues. V was trimmed by 0 bases and J by 4 bases, leaving 17 bases between them. Per the germline V gene, CDR1 is SGHDT and CDR2 is YYEEEE. The CDR3 bases are TGTGCCAGCAGCTTGGCCGTCAGGCCCTTGGGAGGAAACACCATATATTTT. It codes for CASSLAVRPLGGNTIYF. The complete variable domain, with remaining parts taken from reference TRBV5-6 and TRBJ1-3, reads DAGVTQSPTHLIKTRGQQVTLRCSPKSGHDTVSWYQQALGQGPQFIFQYYEEEERQRGNFPDRFSGHQFPNYSSELNVNALLLGDSALYLCASSLAVRPLGGNTIYFGEGSWLTVV.

This clonotype was picked up many times. This chain connects TRBV20-1 to TRBJ1-2; 8 bases map to TRBD1. The V gene end was trimmed by 5 bases and the J gene end by 4 bases; junction bases not matched to a gene: 6. In germline, CDR1 is DFQATT, CDR2 SNEGSKA (reference sequence). The CDR3 loop spans 13 amino acids. CDR3 loop: CSAVAGGSYGYTF. The DNA for the CDR3 is TGCAGTGCTGTGGCAGGGGGCAGCTATGGCTACACCTTC.

The chain carries TRBV20-1 and TRBJ2-7, with D possibly matching TRBD2 (6 bases). V was clipped by 3 bases and J by 3 bases, with 18 bases between them. The CDR3 sequence is 15 residues long. In germline, CDR1 is DFQATT, CDR2 SNEGSKA (reference sequence). CDR3 sequence: CSASAAGPSVYEQYF. The CDR3 DNA is TGCAGTGCTAGCGCGGCGGGGCCCTCCGTCTACGAGCAGTACTTC.

This clonotype was detected once. This chain links TRBV5-1 with TRBJ2-7; the match to TRBD1 covers 8 bases. This CDR3 is built from 15 residues. The ends lost 0 bases at V and 3 bases at J; junction bases unmatched: 5. Germline V gene lookup returns CDR1 SGHRS and CDR2 YFSETQ. CDR3 protein: CASSLADRADYEQYF. DNA for the CDR3: TGCGCCAGCAGCTTGGCGGACAGGGCGGACTACGAGCAGTACTTC.

This clonotype was detected a few times. V gene TRBV4-2 combines with J gene TRBJ1-4, with a weak D call TRBD1 (6 bases). The CDR3 loop spans 14 amino acids. Germline CDR1 LGHNA, CDR2 YNFKEQ. Between the trimmed V and J ends, which lost 4 bases and 2 bases, there was a span of 8 bases. CDR3 amino acids: CASSLDRTNEKLFF. The CDR3 coding sequence is TGTGCCAGCAGCCTAGACAGGACTAATGAAAAACTGTTTTTT.

At least ten counts were recorded for this clonotype. The rearrangement links TRBV6-1 to TRBJ2-1; 9 positions match TRBD1. This CDR3 spans 14 amino acids. V gave up 5 bases and J gave up 6 bases; unmatched junction bases: 5. Germline loops: CDR1 MNHNS, CDR2 SASEGT. The CDR3, as DNA: TGTGCCAGCAGTCGACAGGGGGGTGGCAATGAGCAGTTCTTC. Translation: CASSRQGGGNEQFF.

The chain joins TRBV29-1 to TRBJ1-2, with TRBD1 matching 7 bases. The CDR3 has 14 residues. V trimming: 6 bases; J trimming: 9 bases; junction bases outside the gene matches: 16. The germline V gene encodes CDR1 SQVTM and CDR2 ANQGSEA. CDR3 bases: TGCAGCGTCTTGGAGGGACAGCGGAGTATGCGCTACACCTTC. Translation: CSVLEGQRSMRYTF.

This clonotype was found a few times. The chain carries TRBV10-1 and TRBJ2-7, with D hard to call. The CDR3 spans 13 residues. Looked up from germline, CDR1 is WNHNN and CDR2 is SYGVQD (reference sequence). V was clipped by 3 bases and J by 1 base, with 7 bases between them. CDR3 in DNA: TGCGCCAGCAGTGATGGCAGATCCTACGAGCAGTACTTC. Translating gives CASSDGRSYEQYF.

This clonotype showed up just a few times. The chain combines TRBV4-2 with TRBJ2-2; D is perhaps TRBD1 (6 bases). Germline CDR1 and CDR2: LGHNA and YNFKEQ. V was shortened by 4 bases and J by 8 bases, with 20 bases between the two germline ends. The CDR3 runs 16 residues. The CDR3 DNA sequence: TGTGCCAGCAGCCTCGTCGGGGCAGGGGACGGGGGGGAGCTGTTTTTT. Translation: CASSLVGAGDGGELFF.

V and J are TRBV5-1 and TRBJ2-7; tentatively, D is TRBD1 (6 bases). The V and J ends lost 1 base and 3 bases respectively, with 17 bases between them. CDR1 and CDR2 (germline): SGHRS, YFSETQ. The CDR3 is 16 amino acids. The DNA for the CDR3 is TGCGCCAGCAGCTTGTACGCAGGGGAAATAGACTACGAGCAGTACTTC. This encodes CASSLYAGEIDYEQYF.

In this sample, this clonotype turned up a few times. The chain joins TRBV6-1 to TRBJ2-7; 7 positions match TRBD2. V shed 8 bases, J shed 7 bases, and the junction held 14 bases outside the gene matches. The CDR3 length is 14 residues. In germline, CDR1 is MNHNS, CDR2 SASEGT. CDR3 DNA sequence: TGTGCCAGCTGCCCCGGGGGGACCTCGCGGGAGCAGTACTTC. It is translated as CASCPGGTSREQYF.

V and J are TRBV7-9 and TRBJ1-1; TRBD1 is a possible D gene (5 bases). The CDR3 has 14 residues. Germline V gene lookup returns CDR1 SEHNR and CDR2 FQNEAQ (reference sequence). V lost 2 bases, J lost 0 bases, and 7 bases lay in between. The chain's CDR3 is CASSLLGVNTEAFF. CDR3 bases: TGTGCCAGCAGCTTATTAGGGGTGAACACTGAAGCTTTCTTT.

The chain links TRBV20-1 to TRBJ2-7, with D perhaps TRBD1 (7 bases). The CDR3 sequence is 15 residues long. Germline assignment: CDR1 DFQATT and CDR2 SNEGSKA (reference sequence). V shed 6 bases and J shed 0 bases, with 18 bases lying between them. The CDR3 DNA follows: TGCAGTGCCACGAGGGGGGACAGTCTCTCCTACGAGCAGTACTTC. This encodes CSATRGDSLSYEQYF.

In this sample, this clonotype turned up many times. The chain links TRBV20-1 to TRBJ1-1; D unclear. The V gene lost 6 bases and the J gene lost 1 base, with 9 bases spanning the gap. The CDR3 spans 12 residues. CDR1 and CDR2 (germline): DFQATT, SNEGSKA (reference sequence). In nucleotides, the CDR3 is TGCAGTGCCTCGTATTGGAACACTGAAGCTTTCTTT. Translated: CSASYWNTEAFF.

The V gene is TRBV20-1, the J gene TRBJ1-5, with D perhaps TRBD1 (6 bases). Germline V CDR1 and CDR2: DFQATT, SNEGSKA (reference sequence). Trimming pared 3 bases from V and 5 bases from J, leaving 8 bases between. The CDR3 is 12 amino acids. The chain's CDR3 is CSASRGDQPQHF. The CDR3 DNA reads TGCAGTGCTAGTAGGGGGGATCAGCCCCAGCATTTT.

CDR3: CASSQVGRHSEAFF. The CDR3 coding sequence is TGTGCCAGCAGCCAAGTCGGGAGGCACTCTGAAGCTTTCTTT. V is TRBV3-1 and J is TRBJ1-1; the D is unclear. Germline-derived CDR1 and CDR2 are LGHDT and YNNKEL (reference sequence). The CDR3 is made up of 14 amino acids. V was shortened by 1 base and J by 6 bases, with 12 bases between the two germline ends. The entire variable domain, with the rest obtained from reference TRBV3-1 and TRBJ1-1, is as follows: DTAVSQTPKYLVTQMGNDKSIKCEQNLGHDTMYWYKQDSKKFLKIMFSYNNKELIINETVPNRFSPKSPDKAHLNLHINSLELGDSAVYFCASSQVGRHSEAFFGQGTRLTVV.

The chain carries TRBV10-3 and TRBJ2-3; D remains unclear. Germline CDR1 reads ENHRY; CDR2 reads SYGVKD. V lost 4 bases and J 2 bases, leaving 13 bases between the germline ends. The CDR3 sequence is 15 residues long. The CDR3 bases are TGTGCCATCAGTGCTCCCCCTTATCTCACAGATACGCAGTATTTT. Residues: CAISAPPYLTDTQYF.

The chain links TRBV7-8 to TRBJ2-5; TRBD2 agrees at 11 bases. V shed 4 bases and J 0 bases; nucleotides not matched to a gene: 4. CDR1 is SGHVS, CDR2 FQNEAQ, per germline. The CDR3 contains 16 residues. The chain's CDR3 is CASSYRLAGNQETQYF. The CDR3 DNA is TGTGCCAGCAGCTACCGACTAGCGGGGAACCAAGAGACCCAGTACTTC.

The table lists this clonotype with many counts. V and J are TRBV20-1 and TRBJ2-3; D possibly corresponds to TRBD1 (6 bases). V lost 5 bases to trimming and J lost 0 bases, with 12 bases between them. The CDR3 sequence is 14 residues long. Germline values: CDR1 DFQATT, CDR2 SNEGSKA (reference sequence). Here the CDR3 reads CSASRDTSTDTQYF. The CDR3 DNA reads TGCAGTGCTTCCCGGGACACAAGCACAGATACGCAGTATTTT.

The rearrangement joins TRBV12-3 or TRBV12-4 to TRBJ1-3; 7 nucleotides agree with TRBD1. The CDR3 has 15 residues. V trimming: 3 bases; J trimming: 4 bases; junction bases outside the gene matches: 6. The CDR3 sequence: CASSFQQGKGNTIYF. Written as DNA, the CDR3 is TGTGCCAGCAGTTTCCAACAGGGGAAGGGAAACACCATATATTTT.

The genes are TRBV30 and TRBJ1-1; D not certain. The V end lost 4 bases, the J end lost 6 bases, and 15 bases lay between the germline ends. This CDR3 comprises 13 residues. CDR1 is GTSNPN and CDR2 is SVGIG in the germline V gene (reference sequence). The CDR3 DNA follows: TGTGCCTGGAAGGGAGGGATGGTCGCTGAAGCTTTCTTT. Translated: CAWKGGMVAEAFF.

The V gene is TRBV4-2, the J gene TRBJ1-2, with D unclear. Between the trimmed V and J ends, which lost 0 bases and 2 bases, there was a span of 10 bases. This CDR3 spans 15 amino acids. CDR1 and CDR2 from the germline V gene are LGHNA and YNFKEQ. For the CDR3, the DNA is TGTGCCAGCAGCCAAGATTTGGCCAGCAACTATGGCTACACCTTC. Its protein product is CASSQDLASNYGYTF.

This rearrangement joins TRBV5-6 to TRBJ1-1; TRBD1 agrees at 11 bases. The CDR3 loop spans 17 amino acids. CDR1 is SGHDT, CDR2 YYEEEE, per germline. V shed 4 bases, J shed 4 bases, and the junction held 12 bases outside the gene matches. The DNA of the CDR3 is TGTGCCAGCAGCACGGGGACAGGGGGGCGTGGGACCACTGAAGCTTTCTTT. Amino acids: CASSTGTGGRGTTEAFF. Based on the CDR3 plus reference TRBV5-6 and TRBJ1-1, the full variable domain is DAGVTQSPTHLIKTRGQQVTLRCSPKSGHDTVSWYQQALGQGPQFIFQYYEEEERQRGNFPDRFSGHQFPNYSSELNVNALLLGDSALYLCASSTGTGGRGTTEAFFGQGTRLTVV.

The chain uses TRBV7-8 and TRBJ2-5, with D maybe TRBD2 (6 bases). Per the germline V gene, CDR1 is SGHVS and CDR2 is FQNEAQ. The V end was cut by 5 bases, the J end by 4 bases, with 17 bases between. The CDR3 spans 15 residues. For the CDR3, the DNA is TGTGCCAGCAGCCCCTCCGGGACTGGGGGAGAGACCCAGTACTTC. Residues: CASSPSGTGGETQYF.

This sequence joins TRBV5-1 and TRBJ2-1, with TRBD2 matching over 11 bases. The V and J ends lost 0 bases and 2 bases, in that order; junction bases with no gene match: 1. Per the germline V gene, CDR1 is SGHRS and CDR2 is YFSETQ. CDR3 size: 16 residues. The CDR3 sequence: CASSLVLAGAYNEQFF. For the CDR3, the DNA is TGCGCCAGCAGCTTGGTACTAGCGGGGGCCTACAATGAGCAGTTCTTC.

The table lists this clonotype with a count of one. The chain links TRBV5-4 to TRBJ2-2; TRBD1 matches at 7 bases. This CDR3 comprises 16 residues. CDR1 is SGHNT and CDR2 is YYREEE in the germline V gene (reference sequence). The V gene end was trimmed by 4 bases and the J gene end by 3 bases; junction bases not matched to a gene: 9. CDR3 sequence: CASSNGQVVDTGELFF. CDR3 DNA: TGTGCCAGCAGCAACGGACAGGTCGTTGACACCGGGGAGCTGTTTTTT.

This chain uses TRBV6-5 with TRBJ1-2, with 7 bases matching TRBD1. Trimming at V came to 4 bases and at J to 4 bases, leaving 12 bases not matched to a gene. Germline V gene lookup returns CDR1 MNHEY and CDR2 SVGAGI. The CDR3 runs to 16 residues. CDR3 residues: CASSSDPGQPIYGYTF. DNA for the CDR3: TGTGCCAGCAGTTCCGACCCGGGACAGCCGATCTATGGCTACACCTTC.